This T cell receptor (beta chain) is from a study of regulatory T cells in long-lasting Graves disease (dated by TCRdb to 2020 to 2023). About the full investigation: Newly diagnosed Graves' disease patients had taken antithyroid drugs for less than 3 months. Persistent Graves' disease patients were compared with newly diagnosed Graves' disease patients by peripheral blood TCR sequencing and RNA sequencing. The study was registered as a clinical trial and conducted in China. A total of around 35 samples underwent TCR sequencing, from 13 patients with persistent Graves' disease and roughly 20 patients with newly diagnosed Graves' disease. What the authors observed across the whole study: A larger number of public clonotypes was shared among persistent patients (under 3,000) than among newly diagnosed patients (roughly 970). The authors noted that the small sample size was a limitation that may lower accuracy. Because the primary lesion, thyroid tissue, could not be accessed, the study looked at peripheral blood alone. Compared with newly diagnosed patients, persistent Graves' disease patients had lower TCR Shannon entropy and fewer highly expanded clones, which suggests clonal expansion. Persistent disease showed preferential use of TRBV28, TRBJ1-2 and TRBJ2-5, whereas newly diagnosed disease favored TRBV20-1 and TRBJ2-1. Sequencing and analysis were limited to the TCR beta chain.

The time point label for this specimen denotes: newly diagnosed GD, antithyroid drugs for less than 3 months. For both TCR sequencing and RNA sequencing, RNA was extracted from PBMCs in TRIzol. Graves' disease was diagnosed according to American Thyroid Association guidelines. Patients for the study were recruited at an endocrinology department in Xi'an, China. Each patient gave around 9.2 milliliters of peripheral blood, collected in an EDTA anticoagulant tube. Ficoll Paque Plus density gradient separation was used to isolate PBMCs, and no further T cell sorting was done. An Agilent 2100 Bioanalyzer and agarose gel were used to check RNA quality, while a NanoDrop 2000 measured RNA concentration. The sample holds a few counts of this clonotype. The target of this receptor is not known. No per-base quality is available; no much larger clone lies one base away. Looking up the germline V gene yields CDR1 LGHNA and CDR2 YNFKEQ. The CDR3 runs 14 amino acids, cysteine and phenylalanine included. The entry retains the CDR3 DNA only, 42 bases that are in frame from base 1. V is pared back by 4 bases and J by 2 bases, with 10 bases lying between the germline termini.

Library method: multiplex PCR. Instrument used: Illumina HiSeq 4000. iRepertoire HTBI primers and Arm-PCR amplification of CDR3 regions were used to construct TCR beta libraries. Before sequencing, the PCR products went through gel purification. Per the authors' processing: A total of fewer than 70 TRBV and some 15 TRBJ segments were identified across samples and were used for gene usage analysis of CDR3 amino acid clonotypes. COPE and FqMerger were used to merge the filtered high-quality paired reads into contigs. BLAST was used to align contigs to IMGT TRBV, TRBD and TRBJ reference genes, and CDR3 was defined according to IMGT. Clonotypes above 0.1% frequency were classified as highly expanded clones. Repertoire diversity was measured by Shannon entropy, and V-J evenness by the Gini coefficient. Clonotypes shared by more than one individual were considered public. The public reads were run again by TCRdb, first through fastp at Q25 and then through MiXCR, and only productive beta chains were kept. Each record represents a unique CDR3 protein, reported with the most common genes and DNA among its rows. TCRdb's processing, not the authors', yielded these V and J calls. For this sample there are hundreds of thousands of distinct CDR3 sequences; 15% appear just once. The leading ten clones occupy under 9% of the sample.

This same sample was also taken into another study, of T cells in Graves' hyperthyroidism and ophthalmopathy. Per that second paper: Stable Graves' hyperthyroidism was defined as no progression to ophthalmopathy during 18 months of follow-up. Hyperthyroidism patients were aged 18 to 65 years and newly diagnosed, with disease duration of less than 2 months. The study excluded patients with uncontrolled infections, other autoimmune diseases, pregnancy or lactation. Diagnoses were established on the basis of clinical symptoms, serum thyroxine and TRAb, thyroid ultrasound, and orbital computed tomography. For the first round of RT-PCR on the TCR CDR3, the HTBI primer set was used together with the Qiagen OneStep RT-PCR kit. Most expanded thyroid clonotypes (frequency above 0.001) were also found in blood, which suggests that blood repertoires may mirror thyroid immune responses. Ophthalmopathy was separated from stable hyperthyroidism by a 13 V-J signature model, with around 90% sensitivity and approximately 84% specificity obtained in cross-validation and 80%/75% obtained in testing. In validation, the model predicted progression to ophthalmopathy a median of approximately 6.3 months before onset, with roughly 70% sensitivity and nearly 75% specificity. A discovery cohort of fewer than 110 patients, 43 with Graves' ophthalmopathy and 57 with stable Graves' hyperthyroidism, was used to find distinguishing TCR V-J signatures. Whether ophthalmopathy could be predicted prospectively was tested in an independent validation cohort made up of roughly 19 hyperthyroidism patients plus 17 patients who later progressed to ophthalmopathy. The roughly 91 discovery patients were randomly divided into training and test sets at a 7:3 ratio. Thyroid tissue and blood T-cell repertoires from roughly 6 Graves' hyperthyroidism patients were also compared in the study. After blood sampling, hyperthyroidism patients were treated with methimazole at a starting dose of 30 mg daily, and ophthalmopathy patients were treated with high-dose intravenous methylprednisolone. The libraries were constructed in a second round of multiplex PCR and then size-selected and purified. Sequencing of the libraries was done on an Illumina HiSeq2000 using paired-end 100 bp reads. SOAPnuke was used to process the raw data, throwing out any read that contained adapters or uncalled bases, had a mean Phred below 15, or lacked an exact constant-primer or identifier match. COPE v1.2.5 was used to merge the high-quality paired reads, and each unique nucleotide sequence was defined as a clonotype. MiTCR v1.1 was used to align clonotypes to the IMGT TRBV, TRBD and TRBJ reference segments. The analysis included only V-J combinations with a frequency above 0.0001, which together covered about 99% of the repertoires. A TCS score was defined as the ratio between F50 (clonal expansion) and ExV (chaos), using BLOSUM62-based TCRdist between CDR3 peptides within each V-J. Welch's t-statistics and random forest reduced 514 V-J features to 10 to 15, which were used in a naive Bayes classifier (R e1071). Sample size was not statistically predetermined, and blinding of investigators to group allocation was not performed. The paper describes TCR Vbeta CDR3 sequencing of fewer than 150 peripheral blood samples, made up of 43 ophthalmopathy patients, roughly 72 hyperthyroidism patients and roughly 17 progressor patients.

The sample consisted of peripheral blood mononuclear cells (PBMCs), taken at new diagnosis, from a patient treated with antithyroid drugs. The sequence derives from a woman in her forties with Graves disease. Donor details come from another sample of the same person, matched by shared clones. The chain is made from TRBV4-2 and TRBJ2-3; the D gene cannot be resolved reliably. The nucleotide sequence is given as TGTGCCAGCAGCCCTACTGAAGACACAGATACGCAGTATTTT. This is translated as CASSPTEDTDTQYF.